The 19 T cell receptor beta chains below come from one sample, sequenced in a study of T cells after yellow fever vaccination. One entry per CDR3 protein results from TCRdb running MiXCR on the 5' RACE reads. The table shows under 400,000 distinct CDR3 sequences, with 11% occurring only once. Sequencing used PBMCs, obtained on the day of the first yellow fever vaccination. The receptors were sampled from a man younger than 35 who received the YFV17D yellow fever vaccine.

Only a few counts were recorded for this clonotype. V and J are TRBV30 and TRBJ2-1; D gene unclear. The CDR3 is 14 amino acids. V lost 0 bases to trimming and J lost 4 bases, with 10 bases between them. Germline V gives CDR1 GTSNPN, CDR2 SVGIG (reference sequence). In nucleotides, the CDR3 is TGTGCCTGGAGTGTACCCACTATATACAATGAGCAGTTCTTC. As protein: CAWSVPTIYNEQFF.

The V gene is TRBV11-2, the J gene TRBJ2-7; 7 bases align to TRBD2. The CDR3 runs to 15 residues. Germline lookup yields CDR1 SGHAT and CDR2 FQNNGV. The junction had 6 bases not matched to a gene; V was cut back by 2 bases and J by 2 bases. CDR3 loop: CASSLRAGSPYEQYF. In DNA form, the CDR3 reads TGTGCCAGCAGCTTAAGAGCGGGGAGTCCCTACGAGCAGTACTTC.

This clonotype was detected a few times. The CDR3, as DNA: TGCGCCAGCAGCTTGGGATCGTCGGGGGAGCAGTTCTTC. Protein sequence: CASSLGSSGEQFF. The chain links TRBV5-1 to TRBJ2-1; tentatively, D is TRBD2 (5 bases). The CDR3 consists of 13 residues. The V end was cut by 0 bases, the J end by 10 bases, with 11 bases between. Germline V gene lookup returns CDR1 SGHRS and CDR2 YFSETQ. Full variable domain (remainder filled in from reference TRBV5-1 and TRBJ2-1): KAGVTQTPRYLIKTRGQQVTLSCSPISGHRSVSWYQQTPGQGLQFLFEYFSETQRNKGNFPGRFSGRQFSNSRSEMNVSTLELGDSALYLCASSLGSSGEQFFGPGTRLTVL.

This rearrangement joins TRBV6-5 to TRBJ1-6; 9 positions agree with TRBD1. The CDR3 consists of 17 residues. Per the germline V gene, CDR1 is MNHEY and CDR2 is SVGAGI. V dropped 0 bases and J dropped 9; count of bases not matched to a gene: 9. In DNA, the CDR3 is TGTGCCAGCAGTTACTCGAGTCCGGGACAGGGAGTTTCACCCCTCCACTTT. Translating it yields CASSYSSPGQGVSPLHF.

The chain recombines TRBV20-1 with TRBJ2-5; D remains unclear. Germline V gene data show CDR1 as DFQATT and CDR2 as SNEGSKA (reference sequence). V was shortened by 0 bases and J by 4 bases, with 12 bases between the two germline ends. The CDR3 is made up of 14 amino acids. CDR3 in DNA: TGCAGTGCTAGAGAAATGAGATTCGGAGAGACCCAGTACTTC. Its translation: CSAREMRFGETQYF.

CDR3 sequence: CASSQLAGEDTQYF. CDR3 in DNA: TGTGCCAGCTCACAACTAGCGGGGGAAGATACGCAGTATTTT. The chain has TRBV18 and TRBJ2-3; 11 bases align to TRBD2. Germline CDR1 reads KGHSH; CDR2 reads LQKENI. Losses at the gene ends were 4 bases for V and 5 bases for J; bases not matched to a gene: 2. There are 14 residues in the CDR3.

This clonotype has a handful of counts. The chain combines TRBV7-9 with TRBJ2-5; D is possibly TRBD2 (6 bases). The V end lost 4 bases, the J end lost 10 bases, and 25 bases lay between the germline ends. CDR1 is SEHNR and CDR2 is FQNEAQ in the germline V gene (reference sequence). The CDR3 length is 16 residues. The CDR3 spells CASSSTALADRYDQYF. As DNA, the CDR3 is TGTGCCAGCAGCTCCACGGCCTTAGCGGACCGATATGACCAGTACTTC.

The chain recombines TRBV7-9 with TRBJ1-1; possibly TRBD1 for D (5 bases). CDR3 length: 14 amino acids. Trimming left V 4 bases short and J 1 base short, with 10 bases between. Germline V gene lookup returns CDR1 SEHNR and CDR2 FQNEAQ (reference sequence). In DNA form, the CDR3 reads TGTGCCAGCAGCTCCGGGACCGAGAACACTGAAGCTTTCTTT. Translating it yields CASSSGTENTEAFF. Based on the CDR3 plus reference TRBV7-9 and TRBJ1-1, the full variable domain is DTGVSQNPRHKITKRGQNVTFRCDPISEHNRLYWYRQTLGQGPEFLTYFQNEAQLEKSRLLSDRFSAERPKGSFSTLEIQRTEQGDSAMYLCASSSGTENTEAFFGQGTRLTVV.

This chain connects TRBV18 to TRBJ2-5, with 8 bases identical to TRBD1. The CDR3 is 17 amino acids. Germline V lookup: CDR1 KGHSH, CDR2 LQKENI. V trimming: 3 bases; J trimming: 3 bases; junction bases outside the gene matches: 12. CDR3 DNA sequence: TGTGCCAGCTCACCGCCCATCCGGGACAGGAGAGAAGAGACCCAGTACTTC. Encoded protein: CASSPPIRDRREETQYF.

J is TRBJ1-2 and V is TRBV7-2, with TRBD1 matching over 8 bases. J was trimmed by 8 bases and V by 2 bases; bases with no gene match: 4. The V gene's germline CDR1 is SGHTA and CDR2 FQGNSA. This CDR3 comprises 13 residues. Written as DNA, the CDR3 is TGTGCCAGCAGCTTATTACAGGGGGTAGGCTACACCTTC. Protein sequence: CASSLLQGVGYTF.

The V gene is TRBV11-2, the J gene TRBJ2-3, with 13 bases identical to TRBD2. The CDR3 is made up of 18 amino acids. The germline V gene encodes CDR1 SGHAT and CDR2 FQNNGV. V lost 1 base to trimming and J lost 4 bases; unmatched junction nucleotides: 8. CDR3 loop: CASSLVAGTSGAPDTQYF. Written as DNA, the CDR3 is TGTGCCAGCAGCTTAGTTGCCGGGACTAGCGGGGCCCCAGATACGCAGTATTTT. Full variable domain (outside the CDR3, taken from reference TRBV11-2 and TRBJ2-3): EAGVAQSPRYKIIEKRQSVAFWCNPISGHATLYWYQQILGQGPKLLIQFQNNGVVDDSQLPKDRFSAERLKGVDSTLKIQPAKLEDSAVYLCASSLVAGTSGAPDTQYFGPGTRLTVL.

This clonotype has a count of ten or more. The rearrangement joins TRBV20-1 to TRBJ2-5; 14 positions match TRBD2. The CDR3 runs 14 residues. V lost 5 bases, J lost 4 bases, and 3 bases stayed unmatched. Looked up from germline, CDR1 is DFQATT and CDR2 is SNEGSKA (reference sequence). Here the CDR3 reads CSAGLAGGPETQYF. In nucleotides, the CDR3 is TGCAGTGCTGGACTAGCGGGGGGCCCAGAGACCCAGTACTTC.

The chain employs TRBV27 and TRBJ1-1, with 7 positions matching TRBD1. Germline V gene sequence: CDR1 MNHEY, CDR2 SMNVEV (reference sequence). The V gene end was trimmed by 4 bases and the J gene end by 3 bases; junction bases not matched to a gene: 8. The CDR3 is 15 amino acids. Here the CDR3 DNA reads TGTGCCAGCAGTTCAATACAGGGGACGGACACTGAAGCTTTCTTT. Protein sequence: CASSSIQGTDTEAFF.

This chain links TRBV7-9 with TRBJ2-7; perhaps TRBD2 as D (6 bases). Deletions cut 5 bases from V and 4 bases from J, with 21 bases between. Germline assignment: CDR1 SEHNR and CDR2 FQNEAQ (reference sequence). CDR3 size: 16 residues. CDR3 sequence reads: CASSPARARAGYEQYV. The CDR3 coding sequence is TGTGCCAGCAGCCCAGCCCGGGCACGAGCGGGTTACGAGCAGTACGTC.

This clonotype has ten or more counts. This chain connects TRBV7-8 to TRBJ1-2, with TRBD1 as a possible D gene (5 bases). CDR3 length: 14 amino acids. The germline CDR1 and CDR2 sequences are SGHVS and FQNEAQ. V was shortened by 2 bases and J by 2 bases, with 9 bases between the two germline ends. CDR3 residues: CASSLPPGNYGYTF. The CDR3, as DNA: TGTGCCAGCAGCTTACCGCCAGGGAACTATGGCTACACCTTC.

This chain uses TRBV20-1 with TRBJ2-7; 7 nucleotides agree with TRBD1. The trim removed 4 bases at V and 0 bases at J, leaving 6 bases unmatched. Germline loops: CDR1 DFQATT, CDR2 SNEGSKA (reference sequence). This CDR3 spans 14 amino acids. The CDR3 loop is CSAKGDRTSYEQYF. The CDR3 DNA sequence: TGCAGTGCTAAGGGGGACAGAACCTCCTACGAGCAGTACTTC.

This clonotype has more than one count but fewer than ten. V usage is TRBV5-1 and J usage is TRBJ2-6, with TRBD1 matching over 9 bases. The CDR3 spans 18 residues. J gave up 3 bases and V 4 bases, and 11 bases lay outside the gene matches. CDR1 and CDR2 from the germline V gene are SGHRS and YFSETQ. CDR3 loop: CASSQGGQGLFGANVLTF. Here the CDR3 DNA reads TGCGCCAGCAGCCAGGGGGGACAGGGTTTATTTGGGGCCAACGTCCTGACTTTC. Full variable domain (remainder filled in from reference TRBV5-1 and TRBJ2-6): KAGVTQTPRYLIKTRGQQVTLSCSPISGHRSVSWYQQTPGQGLQFLFEYFSETQRNKGNFPGRFSGRQFSNSRSEMNVSTLELGDSALYLCASSQGGQGLFGANVLTFGAGSRLTVL.

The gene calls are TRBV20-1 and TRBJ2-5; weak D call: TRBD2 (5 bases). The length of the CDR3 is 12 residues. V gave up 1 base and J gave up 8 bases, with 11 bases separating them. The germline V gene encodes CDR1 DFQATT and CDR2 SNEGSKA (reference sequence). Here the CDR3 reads CSARGRLHTQYF. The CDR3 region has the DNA TGCAGTGCTAGAGGGAGGCTCCATACCCAGTACTTC.

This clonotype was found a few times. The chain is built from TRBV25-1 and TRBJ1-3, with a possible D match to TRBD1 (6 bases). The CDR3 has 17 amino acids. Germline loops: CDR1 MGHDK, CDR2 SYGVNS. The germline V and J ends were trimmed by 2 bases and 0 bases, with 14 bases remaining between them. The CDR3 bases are TGTGCCAGCAGTGAAGGACAGACGGATAGCTCTGGAAACACCATATATTTT. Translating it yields CASSEGQTDSSGNTIYF.